This passage covers 6 T cell receptor beta chains from one sample sequenced in a study of blood T cell repertoires in COVID-19. Sequenced by immunoSEQ multiplex PCR; TCRdb stores in-frame clones only, minus some. The table shows some 200,000 clones, with 86% occurring only once. The specimen sequenced was peripheral blood. These receptors were collected from a woman aged 55-75 years with COVID-19, enrolled during active disease.

The V call is TRBV19, the J call TRBJ1-1; 8 nucleotides align to TRBD1. V dropped 5 bases and J dropped 4; count of bases not matched to a gene: 6. CDR1 is LNHDA, CDR2 SQIVND, per germline (reference sequence). The CDR3 length is 14 residues. CDR3 DNA sequence: TGTGCCAGTAGTGGGGTGGACAGGGCCACTGAAGCTTTCTTT. Its translation is CASSGVDRATEAFF. The full variable domain, completed using reference TRBV19 and TRBJ1-1, is DGGITQSPKYLFRKEGQNVTLSCEQNLNHDAMYWYRQDPGQGLRLIYYSQIVNDFQKGDIAEGYSVSREKKESFPLTVTSAQKNPTAFYLCASSGVDRATEAFFGQGTRLTVV.

V gene TRBV24-1 combines with J gene TRBJ1-5; 11 nucleotides match TRBD1. From germline, CDR1 is KGHDR and CDR2 SFDVKD. V shed 2 bases and J 7 bases; nucleotides not matched to a gene: 15. CDR3 length: 19 residues. CDR3: CATSDSDRGPEVPGQPQHF. The CDR3 bases are TGTGCCACCAGTGATTCGGACAGGGGGCCCGAGGTCCCGGGCCAGCCCCAGCATTTT.

The chain is built from TRBV24-1 and TRBJ1-6; D not certain. This CDR3 is 13 amino acids long. The V gene lost 8 bases and the J gene lost 7 bases, with 11 bases spanning the gap. Per the germline V gene, CDR1 is KGHDR and CDR2 is SFDVKD. This CDR3 reads CATKEGENSPLHF. The CDR3 DNA reads TGTGCCACCAAAGAGGGTGAGAATTCACCCCTCCACTTT.

The CDR3 loop reads CASGLARQGSTEAFF. CDR3 sequence (DNA): TGTGCTAGTGGTTTGGCCCGACAGGGTTCTACTGAAGCTTTCTTT. The V gene is TRBV12-5, the J gene TRBJ1-1, with 7 bases lining up with TRBD1. After removal of 1 base from V and 5 bases from J, the junction contained 7 bases not matched to a gene. This CDR3 comprises 15 residues. Germline CDR1 and CDR2: LGHNT and FRNRAP.

The chain couples TRBV20-1 to TRBJ2-1, with TRBD2 matching 16 bases. The CDR3 contains 22 residues. V shed 3 bases, J shed 7 bases, and the junction held 24 bases outside the gene matches. Germline CDR1 is DFQATT and CDR2 is SNEGSKA (reference sequence). In DNA, the CDR3 is TGCAGTGCTAGTAAGCGGGCGGGGGGACTAGCGGGAGGGCACCACCCTCGGAATGAGCAGTTCTTC. It yields the protein CSASKRAGGLAGGHHPRNEQFF.

The chain recombines TRBV5-1 with TRBJ2-7; D may be TRBD2 (6 bases). Germline V lookup: CDR1 SGHRS, CDR2 YFSETQ. Deletions cut 8 bases from V and 1 base from J, with 16 bases between. CDR3 length: 14 residues. The CDR3 DNA reads TGCGCCAGTTCGGGAGAACGGGCTTCCTACGAGCAGTACTTC. It yields the protein CASSGERASYEQYF.